This passage covers 8 T cell receptor beta chains from one sample sequenced in a study of regulatory T cells in long-lasting Graves disease. Sample time point: newly diagnosed GD, antithyroid drugs for less than 3 months. Following extraction of RNA from PBMCs, that RNA was used to make the TCR library. Relying on iRepertoire HTBI primers and Arm-PCR of CDR3 regions, the team built TCR beta libraries. TCRdb recomputed calls from the multiplex PCR reads with MiXCR, one row per CDR3 protein. Of a few hundred thousand distinct CDR3 sequences detected, approximately 10% appear once; the ten largest clones hold approximately 17%. This same sample was also part of a study on T cells in Graves' hyperthyroidism and ophthalmopathy.

Sequenced here: peripheral blood mononuclear cells (PBMCs), sampled at new diagnosis, from a patient treated with antithyroid drugs. The receptors shown here come from a woman between 18 and 29 years old with Graves disease.

Ten or more counts support this clonotype. J is TRBJ1-1 and V is TRBV27; tentatively, D is TRBD1 (5 bases). The CDR3 sequence is 13 residues long. CDR1 is MNHEY, CDR2 SMNVEV, per germline (reference sequence). Trimming stripped 4 bases from V and 3 bases from J, with 9 bases between. The chain's CDR3 is CASSWGRDTEAFF. In DNA form, the CDR3 reads TGTGCCAGCAGTTGGGGGAGGGACACTGAAGCTTTCTTT.

This clonotype has ten or more counts. This sequence joins TRBV12-3 or TRBV12-4 and TRBJ2-1; TRBD2 is a possible D gene (5 bases). The CDR3 covers 15 residues. V was pared by 6 bases and J by 0 bases, with 12 bases between. Here the CDR3 reads CASRGEVSSYNEQFF. The CDR3 DNA reads as TGTGCCAGCAGGGGAGAGGTTAGCTCCTACAATGAGCAGTTCTTC.

This clonotype occurred many times. The V call is TRBV2, the J call TRBJ1-3, with D perhaps TRBD1 (5 bases). In germline, CDR1 is SNHLY, CDR2 FYNNEI. The CDR3 loop spans 14 amino acids. V shed 8 bases and J shed 2 bases, with 13 bases lying between them. CDR3 sequence reads: CASLLGDTGNTIYF. CDR3 coding DNA: TGTGCCAGCCTCCTGGGGGATACTGGAAACACCATATATTTT.

This clonotype was counted many times. V usage is TRBV19 and J usage is TRBJ1-6, with D maybe TRBD1 (5 bases). Germline V gene data show CDR1 as LNHDA and CDR2 as SQIVND (reference sequence). CDR3 length: 16 residues. Trimming shortened V by 3 bases and J by 6 bases, and 15 bases separated the two germline ends. This CDR3 is CASSIGGTVSNSPLHF. CDR3 nucleotide sequence: TGTGCCAGTAGTATCGGCGGGACCGTCTCTAATTCACCCCTCCACTTT.

There are a few counts of this clonotype. The V call is TRBV28, the J call TRBJ2-5; D tentatively reads TRBD1 or TRBD2 (5 bases each). Germline V CDR1 and CDR2: MDHEN, SYDVKM. The CDR3 has 13 residues. V was trimmed by 3 bases and J by 5 bases, leaving 10 bases between them. The CDR3 protein is CASSFGGPETQYF. CDR3 sequence (DNA): TGTGCCAGCAGTTTTGGGGGACCGGAGACCCAGTACTTC.

This clonotype was recorded at least ten times. The chain carries TRBV30 and TRBJ2-1; D is ambiguous. Germline V gives CDR1 GTSNPN, CDR2 SVGIG (reference sequence). This CDR3 has 10 amino acids. Trimming pared 0 bases from V and 8 bases from J, leaving 2 bases between. The CDR3 bases are TGTGCCTGGAGTGTAGATGAGCAGTTCTTC. Translation gives CAWSVDEQFF.

This clonotype was recorded many times. This sequence joins TRBV7-2 and TRBJ1-2, with D unresolved. Germline V gives CDR1 SGHTA, CDR2 FQGNSA. The germline V and J ends were trimmed by 0 bases and 4 bases, with 15 bases remaining between them. The CDR3 has 16 residues. The CDR3 region is CASSLAFPREGYGYTF. In DNA, the CDR3 is TGTGCCAGCAGCTTAGCTTTCCCCAGAGAAGGCTATGGCTACACCTTC.

Ten or more counts support this clonotype. V is TRBV25-1 and J is TRBJ1-1; D gene unclear. The CDR3 has 14 amino acids. Germline CDR1 reads MGHDK; CDR2 reads SYGVNS. V lost 3 bases and J lost 0, with 8 bases in between. The chain's CDR3 is CASSDIGMNTEAFF. The CDR3, as DNA: TGTGCCAGCAGTGACATAGGAATGAACACTGAAGCTTTCTTT.